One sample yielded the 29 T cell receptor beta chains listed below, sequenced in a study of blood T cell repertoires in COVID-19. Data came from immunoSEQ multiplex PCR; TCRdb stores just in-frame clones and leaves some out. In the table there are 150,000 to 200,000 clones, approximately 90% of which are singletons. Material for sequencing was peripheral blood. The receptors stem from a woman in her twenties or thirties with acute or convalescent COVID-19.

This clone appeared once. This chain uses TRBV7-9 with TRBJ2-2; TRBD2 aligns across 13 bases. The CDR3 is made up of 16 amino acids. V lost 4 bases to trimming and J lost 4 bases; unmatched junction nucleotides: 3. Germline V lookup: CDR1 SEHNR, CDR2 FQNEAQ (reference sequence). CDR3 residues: CASSSWTSGSTGELFF. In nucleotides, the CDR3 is TGTGCCAGCAGCTCGTGGACTAGCGGGAGCACCGGGGAGCTGTTTTTT.

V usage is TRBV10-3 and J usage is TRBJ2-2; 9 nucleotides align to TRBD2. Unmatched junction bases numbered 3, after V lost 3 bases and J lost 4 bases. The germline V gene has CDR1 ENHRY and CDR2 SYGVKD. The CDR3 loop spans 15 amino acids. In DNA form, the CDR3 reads TGTGCCATCAGTGAACAGACTAGCGGCACCGGGGAGCTGTTTTTT. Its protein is CAISEQTSGTGELFF.

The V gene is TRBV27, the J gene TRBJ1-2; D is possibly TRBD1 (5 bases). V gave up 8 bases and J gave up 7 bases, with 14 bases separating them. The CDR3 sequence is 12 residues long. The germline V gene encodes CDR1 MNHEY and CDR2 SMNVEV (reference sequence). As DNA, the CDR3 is TGTGCCAGCTATAGTGGGGCGCGTGGCTACACCTTC. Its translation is CASYSGARGYTF.

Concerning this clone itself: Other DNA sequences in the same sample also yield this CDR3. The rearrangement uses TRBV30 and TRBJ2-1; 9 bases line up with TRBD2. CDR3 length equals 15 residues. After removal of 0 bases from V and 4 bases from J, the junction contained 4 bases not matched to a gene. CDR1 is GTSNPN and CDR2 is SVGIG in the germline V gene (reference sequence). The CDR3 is CAWSVRLAGYNEQFF. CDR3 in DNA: TGTGCCTGGAGTGTTCGGCTAGCGGGGTACAATGAGCAGTTCTTC.

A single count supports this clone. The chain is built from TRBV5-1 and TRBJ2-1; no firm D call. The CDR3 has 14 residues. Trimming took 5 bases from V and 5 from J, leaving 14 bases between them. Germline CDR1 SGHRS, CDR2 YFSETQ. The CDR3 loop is CASRLGGVNNEQFF. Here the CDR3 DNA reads TGCGCCAGCAGACTCGGCGGAGTTAACAATGAGCAGTTCTTC.

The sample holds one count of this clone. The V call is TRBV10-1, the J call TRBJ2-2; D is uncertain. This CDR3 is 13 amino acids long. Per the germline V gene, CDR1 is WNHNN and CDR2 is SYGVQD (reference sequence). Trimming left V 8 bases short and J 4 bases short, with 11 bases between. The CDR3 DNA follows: TGCGCCAGCGCCGATAGTAGCACCGGGGAGCTGTTTTTT. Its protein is CASADSSTGELFF.

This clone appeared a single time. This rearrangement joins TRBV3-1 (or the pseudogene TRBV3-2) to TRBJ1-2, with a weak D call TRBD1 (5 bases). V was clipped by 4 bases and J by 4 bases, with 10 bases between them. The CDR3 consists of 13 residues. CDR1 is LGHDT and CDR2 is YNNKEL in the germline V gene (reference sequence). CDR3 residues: CASSLRGSYGYTF. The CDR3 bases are TGTGCCAGCAGCCTTAGGGGAAGCTATGGCTACACCTTC.

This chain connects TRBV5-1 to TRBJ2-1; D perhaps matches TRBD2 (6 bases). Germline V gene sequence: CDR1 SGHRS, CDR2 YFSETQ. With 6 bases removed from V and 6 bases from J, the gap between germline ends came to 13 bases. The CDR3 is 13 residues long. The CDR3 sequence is CASKDYLANEQFF. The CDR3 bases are TGCGCCAGCAAGGACTACCTTGCCAATGAGCAGTTCTTC.

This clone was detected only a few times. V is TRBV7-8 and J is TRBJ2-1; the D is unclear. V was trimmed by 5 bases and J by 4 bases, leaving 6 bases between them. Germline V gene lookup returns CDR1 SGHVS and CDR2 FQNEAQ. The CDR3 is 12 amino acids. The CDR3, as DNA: TGTGCCAGCAGCGACAAATACAATGAGCAGTTCTTC. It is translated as CASSDKYNEQFF.

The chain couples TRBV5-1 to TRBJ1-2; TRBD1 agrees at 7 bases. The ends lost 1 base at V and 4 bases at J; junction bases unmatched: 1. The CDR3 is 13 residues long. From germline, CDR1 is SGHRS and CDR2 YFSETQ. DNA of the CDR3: TGCGCCAGCAGCTTGACAGGGGCCTATGGCTACACCTTC. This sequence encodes CASSLTGAYGYTF.

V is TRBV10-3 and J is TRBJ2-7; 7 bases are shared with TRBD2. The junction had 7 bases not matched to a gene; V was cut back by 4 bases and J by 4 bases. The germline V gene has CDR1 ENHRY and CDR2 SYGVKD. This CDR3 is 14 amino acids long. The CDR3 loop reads CAISVGGKGYEQYF. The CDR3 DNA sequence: TGTGCCATCAGTGTCGGGGGGAAGGGATACGAGCAGTACTTC.

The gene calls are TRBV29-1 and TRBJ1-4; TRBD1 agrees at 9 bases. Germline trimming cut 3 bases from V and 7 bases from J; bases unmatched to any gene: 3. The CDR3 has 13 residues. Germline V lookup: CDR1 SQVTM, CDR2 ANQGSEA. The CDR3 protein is CSVEGTGIEKLFF. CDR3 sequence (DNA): TGCAGCGTTGAGGGGACAGGGATTGAAAAACTGTTTTTT.

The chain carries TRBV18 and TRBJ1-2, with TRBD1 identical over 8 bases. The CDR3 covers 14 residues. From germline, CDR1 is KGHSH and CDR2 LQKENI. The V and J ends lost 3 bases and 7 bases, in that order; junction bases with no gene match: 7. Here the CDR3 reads CASSPEQGQGGYTF. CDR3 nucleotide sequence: TGTGCCAGCTCACCGGAGCAAGGACAGGGTGGCTACACCTTC.

The CDR3 region is CASSEERGYTDTQYF. Here the CDR3 DNA reads TGTGCCAGCAGTGAGGAGCGGGGATACACAGATACGCAGTATTTT. V gene TRBV2 combines with J gene TRBJ2-3; 7 nucleotides align to TRBD2. Trimming cost V 3 bases and J 2 bases; bases outside gene matches: 5. The CDR3 extends over 15 amino acids. Germline CDR1 is SNHLY and CDR2 is FYNNEI. Variable domain in full (rest from reference TRBV2 and TRBJ2-3): EPEVTQTPSHQVTQMGQEVILRCVPISNHLYFYWYRQILGQKVEFLVSFYNNEISEKSEIFDDQFSVERPDGSNFTLKIRSTKLEDSAMYFCASSEERGYTDTQYFGPGTRLTVL.

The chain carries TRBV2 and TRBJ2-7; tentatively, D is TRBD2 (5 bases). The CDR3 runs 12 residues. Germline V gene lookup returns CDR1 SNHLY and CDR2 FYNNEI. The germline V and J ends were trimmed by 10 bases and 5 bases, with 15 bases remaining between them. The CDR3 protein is CATFVRVDEQYF. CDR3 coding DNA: TGTGCCACCTTCGTGAGGGTTGACGAGCAGTACTTC.

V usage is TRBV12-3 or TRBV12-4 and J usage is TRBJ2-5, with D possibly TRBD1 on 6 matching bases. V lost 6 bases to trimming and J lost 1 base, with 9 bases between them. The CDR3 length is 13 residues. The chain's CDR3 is CASRTTGQETQYF. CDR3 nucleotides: TGTGCCAGCAGAACGACAGGCCAAGAGACCCAGTACTTC.

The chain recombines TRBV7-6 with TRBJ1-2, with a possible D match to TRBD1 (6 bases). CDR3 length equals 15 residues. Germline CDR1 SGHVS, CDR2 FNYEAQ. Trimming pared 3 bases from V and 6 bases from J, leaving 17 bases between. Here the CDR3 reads CASSFPGQGGNGYTF. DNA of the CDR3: TGTGCCAGCAGCTTTCCAGGCCAAGGGGGAAATGGCTACACCTTC.

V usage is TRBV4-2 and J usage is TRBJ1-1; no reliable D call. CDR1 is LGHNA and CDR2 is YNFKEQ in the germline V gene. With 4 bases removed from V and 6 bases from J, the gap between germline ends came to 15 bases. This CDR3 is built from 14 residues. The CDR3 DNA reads TGTGCCAGCAGCCCCGAGACACAGTCTTCTGAAGCTTTCTTT. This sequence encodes CASSPETQSSEAFF.

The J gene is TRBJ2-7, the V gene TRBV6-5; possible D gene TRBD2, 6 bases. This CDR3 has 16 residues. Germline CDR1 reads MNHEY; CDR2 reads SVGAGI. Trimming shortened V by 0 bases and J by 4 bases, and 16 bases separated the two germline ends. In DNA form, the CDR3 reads TGTGCCAGCAGTTACTCACCGGGACTCCTTAGGTACGAGCAGTACTTC. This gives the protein CASSYSPGLLRYEQYF.

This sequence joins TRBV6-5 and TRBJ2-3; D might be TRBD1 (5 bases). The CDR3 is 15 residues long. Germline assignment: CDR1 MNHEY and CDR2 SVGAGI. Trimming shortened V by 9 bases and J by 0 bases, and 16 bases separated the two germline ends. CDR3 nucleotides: TGTGCCAGTGACCGCAGGGCTTATAGCACAGATACGCAGTATTTT. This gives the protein CASDRRAYSTDTQYF.

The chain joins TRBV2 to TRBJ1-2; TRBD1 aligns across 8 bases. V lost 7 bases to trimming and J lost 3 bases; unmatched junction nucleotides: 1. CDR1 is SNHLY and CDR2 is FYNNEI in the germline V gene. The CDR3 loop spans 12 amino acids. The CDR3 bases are TGTGCCAGCAACAGGGGGGACTATGGCTACACCTTC. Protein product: CASNRGDYGYTF.

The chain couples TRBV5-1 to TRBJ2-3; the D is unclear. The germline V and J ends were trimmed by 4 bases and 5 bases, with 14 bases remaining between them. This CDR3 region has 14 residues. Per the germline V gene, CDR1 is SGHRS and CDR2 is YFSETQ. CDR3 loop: CASSPFLEQDTQYF. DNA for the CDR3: TGCGCCAGCAGCCCCTTTTTGGAGCAAGATACGCAGTATTTT.

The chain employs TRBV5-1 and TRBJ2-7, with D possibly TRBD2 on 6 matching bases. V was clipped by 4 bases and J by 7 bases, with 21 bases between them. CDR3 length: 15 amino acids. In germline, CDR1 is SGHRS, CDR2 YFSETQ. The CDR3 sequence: CASSLAGTAPVEQYF. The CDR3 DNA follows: TGCGCCAGCAGCCTCGCCGGGACTGCCCCGGTGGAGCAGTACTTC.

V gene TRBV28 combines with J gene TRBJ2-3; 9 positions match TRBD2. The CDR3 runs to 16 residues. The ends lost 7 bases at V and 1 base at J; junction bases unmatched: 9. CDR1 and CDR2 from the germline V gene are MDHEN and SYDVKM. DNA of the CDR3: TGTGCCAGCACCCAAGCGCGGGAGGGGCGCACAGATACGCAGTATTTT. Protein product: CASTQAREGRTDTQYF.

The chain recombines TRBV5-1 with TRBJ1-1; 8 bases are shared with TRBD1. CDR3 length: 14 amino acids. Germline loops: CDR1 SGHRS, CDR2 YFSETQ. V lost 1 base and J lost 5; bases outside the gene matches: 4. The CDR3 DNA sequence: TGCGCCAGCAGCTTGACAGGGGGAGGGACTGAAGCTTTCTTT. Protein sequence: CASSLTGGGTEAFF.

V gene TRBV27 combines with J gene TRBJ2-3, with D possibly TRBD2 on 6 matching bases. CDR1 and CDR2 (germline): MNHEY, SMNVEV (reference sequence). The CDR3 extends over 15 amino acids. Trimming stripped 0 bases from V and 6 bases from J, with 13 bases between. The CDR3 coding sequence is TGTGCCAGCAGTTTATCGCTAGCGCCCGTCGATACGCAGTATTTT. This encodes CASSLSLAPVDTQYF.

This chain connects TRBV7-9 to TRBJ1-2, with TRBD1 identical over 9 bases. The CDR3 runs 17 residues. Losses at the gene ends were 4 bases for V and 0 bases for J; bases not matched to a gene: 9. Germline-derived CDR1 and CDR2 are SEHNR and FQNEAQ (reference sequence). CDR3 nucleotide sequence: TGTGCCAGCAGCTCACAGGGGGCTATCAGGGCTAACTATGGCTACACCTTC. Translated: CASSSQGAIRANYGYTF. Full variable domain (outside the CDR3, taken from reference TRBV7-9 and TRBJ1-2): DTGVSQNPRHKITKRGQNVTFRCDPISEHNRLYWYRQTLGQGPEFLTYFQNEAQLEKSRLLSDRFSAERPKGSFSTLEIQRTEQGDSAMYLCASSSQGAIRANYGYTFGSGTRLTVV.

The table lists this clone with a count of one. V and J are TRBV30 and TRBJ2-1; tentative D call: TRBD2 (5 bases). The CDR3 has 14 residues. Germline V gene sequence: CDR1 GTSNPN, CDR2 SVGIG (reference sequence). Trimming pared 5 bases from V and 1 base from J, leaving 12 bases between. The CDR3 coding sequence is TGTGCCTGGTCCTCCGGCGGGTCCTACAATGAGCAGTTCTTC. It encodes CAWSSGGSYNEQFF.

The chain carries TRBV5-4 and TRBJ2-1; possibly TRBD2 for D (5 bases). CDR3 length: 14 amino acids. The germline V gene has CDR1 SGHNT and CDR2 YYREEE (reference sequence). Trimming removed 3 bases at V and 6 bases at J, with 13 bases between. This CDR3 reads CASSSADWVNEQFF. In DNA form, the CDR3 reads TGTGCCAGCAGCTCCGCGGACTGGGTCAATGAGCAGTTCTTC.